The 26 T cell receptor beta chains below were found in one sample sequenced in a study of response to subunit inactivated influenza vaccine. MiXCR, run by TCRdb on the RT-PCR reads, gives a single entry per CDR3 protein. The sample has approximately 500,000 distinct CDR3 sequences, about an eighth seen once. The specimen was PBMCs from blood, collected roughly 48 days after vaccination. Receptors originate from a man aged 45-60 years who received an inactivated influenza vaccine.

This clonotype was picked up many times. The rearrangement links TRBV12-3 or TRBV12-4 to TRBJ2-7; D ambiguous. Deletions cut 3 bases from V and 3 bases from J, with 9 bases between. This CDR3 comprises 13 residues. As DNA, the CDR3 is TGTGCCAGCAGTTTGGCGACTGACTACGAGCAGTACTTC. Translated: CASSLATDYEQYF.

The gene calls are TRBV11-2 and TRBJ1-1; 12 bases are a match to TRBD1. CDR1 and CDR2 from the germline V gene are SGHAT and FQNNGV. CDR3 length equals 19 residues. V dropped 1 base and J dropped 6; count of bases not matched to a gene: 15. CDR3 loop: CASSLVGTGGWYQKAEAFF. CDR3 in DNA: TGTGCCAGCAGCTTAGTCGGGACAGGGGGCTGGTACCAAAAAGCTGAAGCTTTCTTT.

The chain uses TRBV5-1 and TRBJ2-2; perhaps TRBD2 as D (6 bases). Germline CDR1 is SGHRS and CDR2 is YFSETQ. The V end was cut by 4 bases, the J end by 6 bases, with 16 bases between. The CDR3 runs to 15 residues. CDR3 loop: CASSPWRVDSGELFF. DNA of the CDR3: TGCGCCAGCAGCCCGTGGAGGGTGGACTCCGGGGAGCTGTTTTTT.

In its sample, this clonotype was seen a few times. The chain joins TRBV19 to TRBJ2-5; no reliable D call. Germline values: CDR1 LNHDA, CDR2 SQIVND (reference sequence). V gave up 0 bases and J gave up 2 bases, with 10 bases separating them. The length of the CDR3 is 15 residues. CDR3 sequence reads: CASSIDQMGQETQYF. In nucleotides, the CDR3 is TGTGCCAGTAGTATAGATCAGATGGGACAAGAGACCCAGTACTTC.

The V call is TRBV28, the J call TRBJ2-7, with 10 bases lining up with TRBD1. Germline loops: CDR1 MDHEN, CDR2 SYDVKM. The length of the CDR3 is 12 residues. V gave up 5 bases and J gave up 8 bases; unmatched junction bases: 3. The CDR3 DNA sequence: TGTGCCAGCAGTCAGGGACAGGGGAAGCAGTACTTC. As protein: CASSQGQGKQYF.

The chain links TRBV7-3 to TRBJ2-1; 7 bases are a match to TRBD1. Germline CDR1 SGHTA, CDR2 FQGTGA. V gave up 5 bases and J gave up 6 bases; unmatched junction bases: 7. This CDR3 contains 14 residues. CDR3 nucleotides: TGTGCCAGCAGCGAGAGGGGGCGACTCAATGAGCAGTTCTTC. Its protein product is CASSERGRLNEQFF.

The J gene is TRBJ2-7, the V gene TRBV20-1; 7 bases map to TRBD1. Trimming took 0 bases from V and 7 from J; bases not matched to a gene: 9. This CDR3 contains 14 residues. Germline V gene sequence: CDR1 DFQATT, CDR2 SNEGSKA (reference sequence). The CDR3 region is CSARDPRGQWEQYF. The CDR3 bases are TGCAGTGCTAGAGATCCTCGGGGACAGTGGGAGCAGTACTTC.

This clonotype has only a few counts. V and J are TRBV5-1 and TRBJ2-7; unclear D gene. V shed 4 bases and J shed 4 bases, with 15 bases lying between them. The CDR3 has 14 residues. Germline V gives CDR1 SGHRS, CDR2 YFSETQ. The CDR3, as DNA: TGCGCCAGCAGCCTAGGACGTCCTGGATACGAGCAGTACTTC. Residues: CASSLGRPGYEQYF.

The chain links TRBV20-1 to TRBJ1-2; 7 bases map to TRBD1. This CDR3 is built from 13 residues. The ends lost 4 bases at V and 4 bases at J; junction bases unmatched: 6. Germline CDR1 is DFQATT and CDR2 is SNEGSKA (reference sequence). DNA for the CDR3: TGCAGTGCTATTCTTGAGGGGGCCTATGGCTACACCTTC. It translates to CSAILEGAYGYTF.

J is TRBJ2-7 and V is TRBV2, with 7 bases aligning to TRBD1. The CDR3 totals 15 residues. CDR1 is SNHLY, CDR2 FYNNEI, per germline. V shed 3 bases, J shed 0 bases, and the junction held 5 bases outside the gene matches. The CDR3 bases are TGTGCCAGCAGTGAGGTAGGGGGCACCTCCTACGAGCAGTACTTC. This translates into CASSEVGGTSYEQYF.

This rearrangement joins TRBV30 to TRBJ1-1; no reliable D call. Germline V gives CDR1 GTSNPN, CDR2 SVGIG (reference sequence). The CDR3 contains 10 residues. V was cut by 1 base and J by 8 bases, with 5 bases left in between. The CDR3 spells CAWSGPEAFF. The DNA of the CDR3 is TGTGCCTGGAGTGGACCGGAAGCTTTCTTT.

This clonotype was counted between two and nine times. DNA for the CDR3: TGTGCCAGCAGTGCCGGGACAGAATTGTACGAGCAGTACTTC. This encodes CASSAGTELYEQYF. The chain employs TRBV9 and TRBJ2-7; 7 bases are shared with TRBD1. V was clipped by 5 bases and J by 4 bases; unmatched bases: 9. The CDR3 has 14 amino acids. Germline V gives CDR1 SGDLS, CDR2 YYNGEE.

The J gene is TRBJ2-5, the V gene TRBV27, with 7 bases aligning to TRBD1. The germline V gene has CDR1 MNHEY and CDR2 SMNVEV (reference sequence). The CDR3 consists of 14 residues. Trimming took 6 bases from V and 5 from J; bases not matched to a gene: 9. In DNA form, the CDR3 reads TGTGCCAGCAGCATAGGGTGGGGACAGGAGACCCAGTACTTC. This sequence encodes CASSIGWGQETQYF.

This chain links TRBV10-3 with TRBJ2-3; D perhaps matches TRBD2 (5 bases). Trimming left V 7 bases short and J 2 bases short, with 13 bases between. The length of the CDR3 is 14 residues. CDR1 is ENHRY, CDR2 SYGVKD, per germline. In nucleotides, the CDR3 is TGTGCCATCATGGGCGGGCTATACACAGATACGCAGTATTTT. Its protein is CAIMGGLYTDTQYF.

This clonotype was seen more than once but under ten times. The V and J genes are TRBV11-2 and TRBJ2-1; 10 nucleotides line up with TRBD2. Germline CDR1 is SGHAT and CDR2 is FQNNGV. The CDR3 length is 15 residues. V dropped 5 bases and J dropped 6; count of bases not matched to a gene: 7. The CDR3 here is CASSPSRTSGNEQFF. CDR3 sequence (DNA): TGTGCCAGCAGCCCTTCCCGGACTAGCGGCAATGAGCAGTTCTTC.

This clonotype has at least ten counts. The rearrangement joins TRBV29-1 to TRBJ2-3; no clear D gene. Germline loops: CDR1 SQVTM, CDR2 ANQGSEA. This CDR3 region has 15 residues. Deletions cut 0 bases from V and 2 bases from J, with 12 bases between. The CDR3 sequence: CSVEEETEPTDTQYF. The CDR3 DNA reads as TGCAGCGTTGAAGAGGAGACGGAACCCACAGATACGCAGTATTTT.

The sample holds a few counts of this clonotype. The chain uses TRBV18 and TRBJ2-4, with TRBD2 identical over 8 bases. Germline-derived CDR1 and CDR2 are KGHSH and LQKENI. This CDR3 has 16 residues. V lost 0 bases, J lost 3 bases, and 4 bases stayed unmatched. CDR3 sequence: CASSPPGRGIKNIQYF. The CDR3 DNA reads TGTGCCAGCTCACCACCCGGGAGGGGGATCAAAAACATTCAGTACTTC.

This clonotype was seen many times. In nucleotides, the CDR3 is TGTGCCAGCAGCCCCGACAGGGTGGGGAATGAGCAGTTCTTC. Its translation: CASSPDRVGNEQFF. V usage is TRBV7-8 and J usage is TRBJ2-1, with 7 bases that match TRBD1. Trimming removed 5 bases from V and 7 bases from J; junction bases left unmatched: 8. The CDR3 length is 14 residues. In germline, CDR1 is SGHVS, CDR2 FQNEAQ.

J is TRBJ2-5 and V is TRBV12-3 or TRBV12-4; D perhaps matches TRBD2 (6 bases). V was clipped by 3 bases and J by 5 bases, with 13 bases between them. The CDR3 contains 14 residues. The CDR3 DNA is TGTGCCAGCAGTTTTGGCGGGATGACTGAGACCCAGTACTTC. Its translation: CASSFGGMTETQYF.

This clonotype was counted between two and nine times. The chain couples TRBV7-9 to TRBJ2-6; D is unclear. Germline V gene data show CDR1 as SEHNR and CDR2 as FQNEAQ (reference sequence). CDR3 length equals 15 residues. Trimming took off 5 bases at V and 2 bases at J, with 10 bases between the two ends. The CDR3: CASSPSGAGANVLTF. CDR3 DNA sequence: TGTGCCAGCAGCCCCTCAGGAGCTGGGGCCAACGTCCTGACTTTC. Full variable domain (outside the CDR3, taken from reference TRBV7-9 and TRBJ2-6): DTGVSQNPRHKITKRGQNVTFRCDPISEHNRLYWYRQTLGQGPEFLTYFQNEAQLEKSRLLSDRFSAERPKGSFSTLEIQRTEQGDSAMYLCASSPSGAGANVLTFGAGSRLTVL.

The V gene is TRBV19, the J gene TRBJ2-1; 9 bases fit TRBD1. The CDR3 totals 14 residues. Losses at the gene ends were 5 bases for V and 6 bases for J; bases not matched to a gene: 5. CDR1 and CDR2 from the germline V gene are LNHDA and SQIVND (reference sequence). CDR3 nucleotides: TGTGCCAGTAGTTTACAGGGGGCGGTCAATGAGCAGTTCTTC. Amino acids: CASSLQGAVNEQFF.

This clonotype came up a few times. V usage is TRBV6-1 and J usage is TRBJ2-7; 8 bases match TRBD1. The length of the CDR3 is 13 residues. Germline assignment: CDR1 MNHNS and CDR2 SASEGT. The junction had 3 bases not matched to a gene; V was cut back by 6 bases and J by 2 bases. CDR3 DNA: TGTGCCAGCAGGGGGGACAGGCCCTACGAGCAGTACTTC. Protein sequence: CASRGDRPYEQYF.

This clonotype has just a few counts. The V gene is TRBV30, the J gene TRBJ2-3; D uncertain. The CDR3 contains 15 residues. Trimming shortened V by 4 bases and J by 1 base, and 15 bases separated the two germline ends. Germline CDR1 reads GTSNPN; CDR2 reads SVGIG (reference sequence). The CDR3 loop is CAWKTLTRGTDTQYF. CDR3 nucleotide sequence: TGTGCCTGGAAGACTCTCACTCGGGGCACAGATACGCAGTATTTT. The variable domain in full, completed from reference TRBV30 and TRBJ2-3, reads SQTIHQWPATLVQPVGSPLSLECTVEGTSNPNLYWYRQAAGRGLQLLFYSVGIGQISSEVPQNLSASRPQDRQFILSSKKLLLSDSGFYLCAWKTLTRGTDTQYFGPGTRLTVL.

The gene calls are TRBV10-3 and TRBJ2-1; 11 bases align to TRBD2. The CDR3 runs 16 residues. Per germline, CDR1 ENHRY and CDR2 SYGVKD. The V segment lost 2 bases and the J segment 8 bases; nucleotides outside the gene matches: 8. The CDR3 region is CAISERTSGSGDEQFF. CDR3 nucleotide sequence: TGTGCCATCAGTGAGAGAACTAGCGGGAGTGGGGATGAGCAGTTCTTC.

This clonotype showed up just a few times. The gene calls are TRBV6-5 and TRBJ2-5, with 12 bases fitting TRBD2. Trimming cost V 2 bases and J 3 bases; bases outside gene matches: 1. The germline gives CDR1 MNHEY, CDR2 SVGAGI. CDR3 length: 15 amino acids. The CDR3 bases are TGTGCCAGCAGTTACCCTAGCGGGGGGGAAGAGACCCAGTACTTC. Translation: CASSYPSGGEETQYF.

This clonotype was detected a few times. The gene calls are TRBV28 and TRBJ2-3, with D perhaps TRBD1 (5 bases). The length of the CDR3 is 17 residues. Germline V CDR1 and CDR2: MDHEN, SYDVKM. Deletions cut 6 bases from V and 0 bases from J, with 19 bases between. This chain's CDR3 is CASSIYMTAFSTDTQYF. In nucleotides, the CDR3 is TGTGCCAGCAGCATTTACATGACAGCTTTTAGCACAGATACGCAGTATTTT. The entire variable domain, with the rest obtained from reference TRBV28 and TRBJ2-3, is as follows: DVKVTQSSRYLVKRTGEKVFLECVQDMDHENMFWYRQDPGLGLRLIYFSYDVKMKEKGDIPEGYSVSREKKERFSLILESASTNQTSMYLCASSIYMTAFSTDTQYFGPGTRLTVL.